A selection of T cell receptor beta chains follows, all from one sample in a study of OX40 agonist ivuxolimab in advanced cancers. This table comes from immunoSEQ multiplex PCR, and its TCRdb copy is limited to in-frame clones, with some not included. The sample shows 73,000 or so clones, approximately 86% of them seen only once. The sample was CD4+ or CD8+ T cells sorted from blood, taken in a trial of the OX40 agonist ivuxolimab. Source of these receptors: an adult with an advanced solid tumor such as melanoma, head and neck, liver or kidney cancer. Each CDR3 is given with its conserved first and last residue. D genes are given only for firm matches. Some rows have no size entry. The others give once, few or many, or a class for an expanded clone.

cdr3_length,v_call,d_call,j_call,clone_size,cdr3_aa,cdr3_nt
15,TRBV19,TRBD1,TRBJ2-3,-,CASSSGQVSTDTQYF,TGTGCCAGTAGTTCGGGACAGGTGAGCACAGATACGCAGTATTTT
14,TRBV10-3,-,TRBJ2-2,-,CAISKTGDTGELFF,TGTGCCATAAGTAAGACGGGGGACACCGGGGAGCTGTTTTTT
14,TRBV18,TRBD1,TRBJ1-2,-,CASSQGAGSYGYTF,TGTGCCAGCTCACAGGGGGCAGGTTCCTATGGCTACACCTTC
14,TRBV14,-,TRBJ1-3,-,CASSRTRERATKDF,TGTGCCAGCAGCCGGACCCGGGAGCGGGCTACTAAGGATTTT
15,TRBV5-6,TRBD1,TRBJ1-4,-,CASSLKQGANEKLFF,TGTGCCAGCAGCTTGAAGCAGGGGGCTAATGAAAAACTGTTTTTT
14,TRBV30,-,TRBJ2-5,-,CAWNPQGSGETQYF,TGTGCCTGGAACCCCCAGGGGTCGGGGGAGACCCAGTACTTC
14,TRBV9,TRBD2,TRBJ2-7,-,CASLRPGLAAEQYF,TGTGCCAGCCTCCGCCCGGGACTAGCGGCCGAGCAGTACTTC
14,TRBV19,TRBD1,TRBJ1-3,-,CASSRDRPGNTIYF,TGTGCCAGTAGTCGGGACAGGCCTGGAAACACCATATATTTT
14,TRBV2,TRBD1,TRBJ2-3,once,CASRTGTGADTQYF,TGTGCCAGCAGAACCGGGACAGGGGCAGATACGCAGTATTTT
16,TRBV7-9,-,TRBJ2-5,-,CASTRGSRGGGETQYF,TGTGCCAGCACCAGGGGGTCGCGGGGCGGGGGAGAGACCCAGTACTTC
19,TRBV9,TRBD2,TRBJ2-1,-,CASSVEVGLAGGSYNEQFF,TGTGCCAGCAGCGTAGAGGTGGGACTAGCGGGAGGCTCCTACAATGAGCAGTTCTTC
13,TRBV12-5,-,TRBJ1-5,-,CASGRTANQPQHF,TGTGCTAGTGGTAGGACCGCTAATCAGCCCCAGCATTTT
14,TRBV15,-,TRBJ1-1,-,CATSTGGGPREAFF,TGTGCCACCAGCACAGGTGGGGGGCCAAGAGAAGCTTTCTTT
15,TRBV9,-,TRBJ2-3,-,CASNQLGEIMDTQYF,TGTGCCAGCAATCAGTTGGGGGAGATAATGGATACGCAGTATTTT
13,TRBV11-2,-,TRBJ1-1,-,CASRVDMNTEAFF,TGTGCCAGCAGGGTGGACATGAACACTGAAGCTTTCTTT
12,TRBV5-1,-,TRBJ2-3,-,CASSLPADTQYF,TGCGCCAGCAGCTTGCCCGCGGATACGCAGTATTTT
15,TRBV7-2,TRBD1,TRBJ2-2,-,CASNNRGSNTGELFF,TGTGCCAGCAATAACAGGGGCTCTAACACCGGGGAGCTGTTTTTT
16,TRBV19,-,TRBJ1-4,-,CASSTSTLATNEKLFF,TGTGCCAGTAGTACTTCGACCCTTGCAACTAATGAAAAACTGTTTTTT
14,TRBV6-1,-,TRBJ2-5,-,CASKSRTYQETQYF,TGTGCCAGCAAAAGTAGGACTTACCAAGAGACCCAGTACTTC
14,TRBV25-1,-,TRBJ1-4,-,CASSQASTNEKLFF,TGTGCCAGCAGTCAAGCCTCGACTAATGAAAAACTGTTTTTT
16,TRBV28,-,TRBJ1-4,-,CASSPPGRATNEKLFF,TGTGCCAGCAGCCCTCCGGGACGTGCAACTAATGAAAAACTGTTTTTT
16,TRBV10-2,TRBD1,TRBJ2-6,-,CASSSGQGSGANVLTF,TGCGCCAGCAGTTCGGGACAGGGGTCTGGGGCCAACGTCCTGACTTTC
16,TRBV15,-,TRBJ1-4,-,CATSRVQGRGDEKLFF,TGTGCCACCAGCAGAGTACAGGGAAGGGGGGATGAAAAACTGTTTTTT
15,TRBV5-6,TRBD2,TRBJ2-7,-,CASSPTGTRLYEQYF,TGTGCCAGCAGCCCAACCGGGACTAGACTCTACGAGCAGTACTTC
14,TRBV18,TRBD1,TRBJ1-2,once,CASSDRGPSYGYTF,TGTGCCAGCTCAGACAGGGGACCCTCCTATGGCTACACCTTC
15,TRBV6-6,TRBD1,TRBJ1-2,-,CASRSTGGKGLGYTF,TGTGCCAGCAGGTCTACAGGGGGGAAAGGTCTGGGCTACACCTTC